This TCR beta chain was observed in a study of blood T cells in healthy people across ages. General study points: Unsorted PBMC material precluded a definitive naive versus antigen-experienced comparison. Significant beta diversity loss was already apparent by age about 42, declining roughly linearly. Estimates of total diversity, which came from one million sequenced T cells, were considered to be underestimates.

Each donor gave roughly 9.1 milliliters of peripheral blood. Germline V CDR1 and CDR2: SNHLY, FYNNEI. The length of the CDR3 is 13 residues. V lost 6 bases to trimming and J lost 1 base; unmatched junction nucleotides: 2. A J-beta primer mix and a sample-barcoded 5' primer were used in a second PCR of about 6 to 12 cycles. MiXCR, applied by TCRdb to the 5' RACE reads, yields one record per CDR3 protein. This sample has some 1.5 million distinct CDR3 sequences, with 28% found just once. As to this clonotype: Its antigen is still unknown.

Sequenced input: blood. The V and J genes are TRBV2 and TRBJ1-1, with TRBD1 matching over 7 bases. The source is a woman aged 25 to 39 in good health. The CDR3: CASRGQPNTEAFF. CDR3 bases: TGTGCCAGCAGGGGACAGCCGAACACTGAAGCTTTCTTT.